This is a list of T cell receptor beta chains from one sample in a study of blood T cells in healthy people across ages. TCRdb ran MiXCR on the 5' RACE reads and lists one entry per CDR3 protein. The data show 900,000 to 950,000 distinct CDR3 sequences, about 29% seen once. Separately, the same data were catalogued under a study of T cells of mothers and their children.

Source material: blood. The receptor source for this set is a woman between 40 and 50 years old in good health. The CDR3 runs from the conserved cysteine through the conserved F or W. A D gene is named only where the DNA matches it firmly. Clone size appears in some rows only: once, few, many, or a class for an expanded clone.

j_gene: TRBJ1-2
v_gene: TRBV11-2
abundance: few
d_gene: TRBD1
CDR3aa: CASSPRGGQQDYGYTF
CDR3nt: TGTGCCAGCAGCCCACGGGGGGGACAGCAGGACTATGGCTACACCTTC

j_gene: TRBJ2-6
v_gene: TRBV7-2
abundance: NA
d_gene: NA
CDR3aa: CASSMDSSGANVLTF
CDR3nt: TGTGCCAGCAGCATGGACAGCTCTGGGGCCAACGTCCTGACTTTC

j_gene: TRBJ2-5
v_gene: TRBV15
abundance: many
d_gene: TRBD1
CDR3aa: CATSRDGTGAWKTQYF
CDR3nt: TGTGCCACCAGCAGAGATGGGACAGGGGCTTGGAAGACCCAGTACTTC

j_gene: TRBJ2-7
v_gene: TRBV10-2
abundance: NA
d_gene: TRBD1
CDR3aa: CASSGQGTLYEQYF
CDR3nt: TGCGCCAGCAGTGGACAGGGGACCTTATACGAGCAGTACTTC

j_gene: TRBJ2-7
v_gene: TRBV29-1
abundance: many
d_gene: NA
CDR3aa: CSVELSGQGPTYEQYF
CDR3nt: TGCAGCGTTGAACTCTCGGGTCAGGGGCCCACCTACGAGCAGTACTTC

j_gene: TRBJ1-6
v_gene: TRBV28
abundance: NA
d_gene: TRBD1
CDR3aa: CASSLWGTGAGNSPLHF
CDR3nt: TGTGCCAGCAGTTTATGGGGGACAGGGGCCGGTAATTCACCCCTCCACTTT

j_gene: TRBJ2-1
v_gene: TRBV7-3
abundance: NA
d_gene: NA
CDR3aa: CASSPEGTPGDNEQFF
CDR3nt: TGTGCCAGCAGCCCAGAAGGGACCCCAGGGGACAATGAGCAGTTCTTC

j_gene: TRBJ1-5
v_gene: TRBV27
abundance: NA
d_gene: NA
CDR3aa: CASSEGNGQPQHF
CDR3nt: TGTGCCAGCAGCGAAGGAAATGGTCAGCCCCAGCATTTT

j_gene: TRBJ2-5
v_gene: TRBV20-1
abundance: many
d_gene: TRBD2
CDR3aa: CSTEGLAGSRETQYF
CDR3nt: TGCAGTACCGAAGGGCTAGCGGGGTCCAGGGAGACCCAGTACTTC

j_gene: TRBJ2-7
v_gene: TRBV18
abundance: many
d_gene: NA
CDR3aa: CASSPREGIEQYF
CDR3nt: TGTGCCAGCTCACCACGTGAAGGGATCGAGCAGTACTTC

j_gene: TRBJ2-6
v_gene: TRBV3-1
abundance: many
d_gene: NA
CDR3aa: CASSQEVMRANVLTF
CDR3nt: TGTGCCAGCAGCCAAGAAGTGATGCGGGCCAACGTCCTGACTTTC

j_gene: TRBJ2-5
v_gene: TRBV20-1
abundance: NA
d_gene: TRBD2
CDR3aa: CSARDASGRGETQYF
CDR3nt: TGCAGTGCTAGAGATGCTAGCGGGAGAGGAGAGACCCAGTACTTC

j_gene: TRBJ2-7
v_gene: TRBV4-2
abundance: NA
d_gene: NA
CDR3aa: CASSQDRFYEQYF
CDR3nt: TGTGCCAGCAGCCAAGATCGGTTTTACGAGCAGTACTTC

j_gene: TRBJ2-7
v_gene: TRBV12-3/TRBV12-4
abundance: NA
d_gene: TRBD1
CDR3aa: CASGRTGGQEQYF
CDR3nt: TGTGCCAGCGGTAGGACAGGGGGCCAAGAGCAGTACTTC

j_gene: TRBJ2-7
v_gene: TRBV7-9
abundance: NA
d_gene: NA
CDR3aa: CASSCSPDEQYF
CDR3nt: TGTGCCAGCAGCTGTAGTCCAGACGAGCAGTACTTC

j_gene: TRBJ1-3
v_gene: TRBV9
abundance: NA
d_gene: NA
CDR3aa: CASSVEGGNTIYF
CDR3nt: TGTGCCAGCAGCGTAGAAGGAGGAAACACCATATATTTT

j_gene: TRBJ1-1
v_gene: TRBV28
abundance: NA
d_gene: TRBD1
CDR3aa: CAIHPGQGLNTEAFF
CDR3nt: TGTGCCATCCACCCGGGACAGGGGCTGAACACTGAAGCTTTCTTT